This T cell receptor (beta chain) was obtained from a study of T cells in Graves' hyperthyroidism and ophthalmopathy. The CDR3 has 18 amino acids. CDR1 and CDR2 (germline): SGHRS, YFSETQ. With 4 bases clipped from V and 5 bases from J, the junction kept 20 bases outside the gene matches. RNA transcripts were the template for amplifying TCR beta CDR3 regions. RT-PCR in the first round (using the HTBI primer set) targeted the TCR CDR3. MiXCR, run by TCRdb on the multiplex PCR reads, gives a single entry per CDR3 protein. The sample comprises 800,000 or so distinct CDR3 sequences, roughly 37% of which are singletons, and approximately 8.7% rests with the top ten.

The origin of this receptor is a man between 18 and 29 years old with Graves' hyperthyroidism. V is TRBV5-1 and J is TRBJ1-1; TRBD1 aligns across 7 bases. Sequenced input: blood. The CDR3 nucleotides read TGCGCCAGCAGCCCGAGCGGTAGGGGGCAGCTAATAAGGACTGAAGCTTTCTTT. Translation gives CASSPSGRGQLIRTEAFF.